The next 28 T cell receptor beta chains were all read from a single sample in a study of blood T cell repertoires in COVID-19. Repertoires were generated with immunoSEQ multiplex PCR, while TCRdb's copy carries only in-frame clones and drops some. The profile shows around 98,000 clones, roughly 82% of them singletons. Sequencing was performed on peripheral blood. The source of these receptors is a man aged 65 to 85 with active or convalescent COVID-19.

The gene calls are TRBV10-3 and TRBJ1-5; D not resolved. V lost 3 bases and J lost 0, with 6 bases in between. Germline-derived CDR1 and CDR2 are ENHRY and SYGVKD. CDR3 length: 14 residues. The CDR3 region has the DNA TGTGCCATCAGTGACAGTCATAGCAATCAGCCCCAGCATTTT. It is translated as CAISDSHSNQPQHF.

The CDR3 sequence is CASSQEGGRGSPLHF. CDR3 nucleotides: TGTGCCAGCAGCCAAGAGGGGGGGCGAGGCTCACCCCTCCACTTT. The chain links TRBV3-1 (or the pseudogene TRBV3-2) to TRBJ1-6, with D possibly TRBD1 on 6 matching bases. Germline CDR1 reads LGHDT; CDR2 reads YNNKEL (reference sequence). CDR3 length: 15 amino acids. Trimming took off 0 bases at V and 10 bases at J, with 13 bases between the two ends.

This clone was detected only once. CDR3 DNA sequence: TGCGCCAGCAGCCCCGAGCCGATCGGCTCCTACAATGAGCAGTTCTTC. Translating gives CASSPEPIGSYNEQFF. This sequence joins TRBV5-1 and TRBJ2-1; the D is unclear. The CDR3 extends over 16 amino acids. V lost 4 bases and J 0 bases, leaving 14 bases between the germline ends. Per the germline V gene, CDR1 is SGHRS and CDR2 is YFSETQ.

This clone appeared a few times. CDR3 in DNA: TGTGCCAGCAGCCCAGCTCCGAGATCCACAAGAGGGTACGAGCAGTACTTC. Translating it yields CASSPAPRSTRGYEQYF. The chain recombines TRBV7-6 with TRBJ2-7; D might be TRBD2 (5 bases). Germline V lookup: CDR1 SGHVS, CDR2 FNYEAQ. Trimming removed 5 bases at V and 4 bases at J, with 24 bases between. The CDR3 has 17 residues.

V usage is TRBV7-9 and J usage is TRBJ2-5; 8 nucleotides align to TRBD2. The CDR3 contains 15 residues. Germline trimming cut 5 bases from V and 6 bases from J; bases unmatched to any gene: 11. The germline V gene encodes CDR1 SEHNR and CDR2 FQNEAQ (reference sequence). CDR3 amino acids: CASSLRGGGPKTQYF. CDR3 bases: TGTGCCAGCAGCCTTCGAGGCGGGGGGCCGAAGACCCAGTACTTC.

The CDR3 protein is CASSPYRDNQPQHF. The DNA of the CDR3 is TGTGCCAGCTCACCCTACAGGGACAATCAGCCCCAGCATTTT. This sequence joins TRBV18 and TRBJ1-5; D perhaps matches TRBD1 (6 bases). V was clipped by 3 bases and J by 3 bases, with 9 bases between them. The CDR3 is 14 amino acids. Germline CDR1 reads KGHSH; CDR2 reads LQKENI.

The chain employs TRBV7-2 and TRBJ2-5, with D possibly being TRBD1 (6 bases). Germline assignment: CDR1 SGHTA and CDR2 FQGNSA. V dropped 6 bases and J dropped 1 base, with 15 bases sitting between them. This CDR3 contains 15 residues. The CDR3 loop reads CASRARGQFQETQYF. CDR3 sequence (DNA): TGTGCCAGCAGAGCGCGAGGACAGTTCCAAGAGACCCAGTACTTC.

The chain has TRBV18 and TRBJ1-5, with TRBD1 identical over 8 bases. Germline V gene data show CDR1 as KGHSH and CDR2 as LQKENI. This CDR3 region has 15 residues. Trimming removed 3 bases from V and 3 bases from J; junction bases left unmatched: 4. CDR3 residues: CASSPNRGANQPQHF. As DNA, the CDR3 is TGTGCCAGCTCACCGAACAGGGGGGCCAATCAGCCCCAGCATTTT.

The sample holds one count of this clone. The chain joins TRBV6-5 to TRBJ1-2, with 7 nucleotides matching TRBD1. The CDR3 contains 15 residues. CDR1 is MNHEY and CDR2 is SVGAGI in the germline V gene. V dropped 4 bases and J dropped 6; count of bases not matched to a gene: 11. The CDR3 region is CASSFSSGQANGYTF. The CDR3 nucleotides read TGTGCCAGCAGTTTCTCATCAGGACAGGCCAATGGCTACACCTTC.

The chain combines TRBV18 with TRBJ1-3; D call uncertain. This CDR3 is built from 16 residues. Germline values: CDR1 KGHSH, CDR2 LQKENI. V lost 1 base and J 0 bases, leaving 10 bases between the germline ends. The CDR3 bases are TGTGCCAGCTCACCACTGGGCACTTACTCTGGAAACACCATATATTTT. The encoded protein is CASSPLGTYSGNTIYF. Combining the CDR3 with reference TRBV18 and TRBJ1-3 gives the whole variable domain NAGVMQNPRHLVRRRGQEARLRCSPMKGHSHVYWYRQLPEEGLKFMVYLQKENIIDESGMPKERFSAEFPKEGPSILRIQQVVRGDSAAYFCASSPLGTYSGNTIYFGEGSWLTVV.

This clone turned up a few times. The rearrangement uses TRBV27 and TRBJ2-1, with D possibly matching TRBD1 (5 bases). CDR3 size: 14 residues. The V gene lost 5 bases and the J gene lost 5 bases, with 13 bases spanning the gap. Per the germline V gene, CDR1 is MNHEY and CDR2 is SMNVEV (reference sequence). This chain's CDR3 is CASSPLAGNNEQFF. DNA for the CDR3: TGTGCCAGCAGTCCCCTGGCAGGGAACAATGAGCAGTTCTTC.

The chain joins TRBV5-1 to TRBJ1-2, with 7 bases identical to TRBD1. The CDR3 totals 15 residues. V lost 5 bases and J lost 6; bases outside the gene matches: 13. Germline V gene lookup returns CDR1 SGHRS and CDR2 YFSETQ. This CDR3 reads CASSSHEGASDGYTF. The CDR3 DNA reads TGCGCCAGCAGTTCCCACGAGGGGGCCAGTGATGGCTACACCTTC.

CDR3 sequence: CASSMGTSGGNEQFF. CDR3 nucleotides: TGTGCCAGTAGTATGGGAACTAGCGGGGGAAATGAGCAGTTCTTC. The chain has TRBV19 and TRBJ2-1; 11 positions match TRBD2. CDR3 length equals 15 residues. J gave up 7 bases and V 3 bases, and 5 bases lay outside the gene matches. Germline values: CDR1 LNHDA, CDR2 SQIVND (reference sequence). Combining the CDR3 with reference TRBV19 and TRBJ2-1 gives the whole variable domain DGGITQSPKYLFRKEGQNVTLSCEQNLNHDAMYWYRQDPGQGLRLIYYSQIVNDFQKGDIAEGYSVSREKKESFPLTVTSAQKNPTAFYLCASSMGTSGGNEQFFGPGTRLTVL.

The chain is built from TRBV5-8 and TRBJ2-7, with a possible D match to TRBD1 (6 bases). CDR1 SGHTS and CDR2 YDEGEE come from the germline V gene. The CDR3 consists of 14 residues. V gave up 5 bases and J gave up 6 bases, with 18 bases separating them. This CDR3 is CASRLRGQPGEQYF. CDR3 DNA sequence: TGTGCCAGCAGACTCCGAGGACAGCCGGGCGAGCAGTACTTC.

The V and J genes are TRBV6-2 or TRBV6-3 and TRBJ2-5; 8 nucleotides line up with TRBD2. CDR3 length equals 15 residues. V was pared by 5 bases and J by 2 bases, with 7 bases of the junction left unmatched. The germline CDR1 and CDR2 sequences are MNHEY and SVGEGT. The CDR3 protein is CASSPQRGRQETQYF. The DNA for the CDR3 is TGTGCCAGCAGTCCCCAGCGGGGGCGACAAGAGACCCAGTACTTC.

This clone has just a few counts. The CDR3 sequence is CAVGGEQPQHF. CDR3 in DNA: TGTGCGGTGGGAGGAGAGCAGCCCCAGCATTTT. The chain is built from TRBV19 and TRBJ1-5, with no clear D. The length of the CDR3 is 11 residues. CDR1 LNHDA and CDR2 SQIVND come from the germline V gene (reference sequence). The variable domain in full, with the rest retrieved from reference TRBV19 and TRBJ1-5, is DGGITQSPKYLFRKEGQNVTLSCEQNLNHDAMYWYRQDPGQGLRLIYYSQIVNDFQKGDIAEGYSVSREKKESFPLTVTSAQKNPTAFYLCAVGGEQPQHFGDGTRLSIL.

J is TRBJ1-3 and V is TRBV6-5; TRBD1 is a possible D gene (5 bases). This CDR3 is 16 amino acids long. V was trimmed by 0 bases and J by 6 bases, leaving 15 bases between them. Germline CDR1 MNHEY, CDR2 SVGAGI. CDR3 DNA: TGTGCCAGCAGTTACTCTGCAGACAGTTGGTTAAACACCATATATTTT. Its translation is CASSYSADSWLNTIYF.

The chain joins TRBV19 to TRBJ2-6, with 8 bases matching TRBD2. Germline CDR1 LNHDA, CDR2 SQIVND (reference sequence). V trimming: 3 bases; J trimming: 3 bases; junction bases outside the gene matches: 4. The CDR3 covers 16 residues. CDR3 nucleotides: TGTGCCAGTAGTATCTCGGGGGGGCATGGGGCCAACGTCCTGACTTTC. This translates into CASSISGGHGANVLTF.

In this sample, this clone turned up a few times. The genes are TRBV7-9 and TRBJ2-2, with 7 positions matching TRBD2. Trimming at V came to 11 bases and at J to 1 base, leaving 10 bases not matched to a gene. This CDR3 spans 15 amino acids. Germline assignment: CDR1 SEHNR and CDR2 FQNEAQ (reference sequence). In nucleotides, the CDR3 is TGTGCCTCGGGTCGACTAGCCCTGAACACCGGGGAGCTGTTTTTT. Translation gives CASGRLALNTGELFF.

CDR3 in DNA: TGTGCCAGCAGTACAGGATTACTAGCGTCAGAGACCCAGTACTTC. Amino acid sequence: CASSTGLLASETQYF. V usage is TRBV27 and J usage is TRBJ2-5, with 7 bases lining up with TRBD2. Germline V lookup: CDR1 MNHEY, CDR2 SMNVEV (reference sequence). J lost 4 bases, V lost 5 bases, and 10 bases had no gene match. This CDR3 region has 15 residues.

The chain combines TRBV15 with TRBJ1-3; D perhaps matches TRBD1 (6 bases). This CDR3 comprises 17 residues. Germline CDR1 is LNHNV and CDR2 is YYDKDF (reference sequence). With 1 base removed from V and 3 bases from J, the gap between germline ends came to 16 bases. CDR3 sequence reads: CATSRALRGKDGNTIYF. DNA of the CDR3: TGTGCCACCAGCAGAGCCCTAAGGGGGAAGGATGGAAACACCATATATTTT.

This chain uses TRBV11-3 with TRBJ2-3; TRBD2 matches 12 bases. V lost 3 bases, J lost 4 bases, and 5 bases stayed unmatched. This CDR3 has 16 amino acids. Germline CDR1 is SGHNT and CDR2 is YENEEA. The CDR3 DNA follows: TGTGCCAGCAGCTTCTCGACTAGCGGGGGACCAGATACGCAGTATTTT. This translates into CASSFSTSGGPDTQYF.

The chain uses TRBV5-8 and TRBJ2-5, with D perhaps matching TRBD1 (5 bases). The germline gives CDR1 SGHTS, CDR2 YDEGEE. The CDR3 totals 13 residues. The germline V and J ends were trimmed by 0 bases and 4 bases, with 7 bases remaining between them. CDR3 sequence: CASSLDRRETQYF. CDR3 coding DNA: TGTGCCAGCAGCTTGGACAGGAGAGAGACCCAGTACTTC.

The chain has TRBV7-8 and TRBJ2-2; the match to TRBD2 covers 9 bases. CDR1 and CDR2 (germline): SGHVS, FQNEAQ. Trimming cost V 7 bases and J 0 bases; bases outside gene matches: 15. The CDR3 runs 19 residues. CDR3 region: CASTPRPAGGVTNTGELFF. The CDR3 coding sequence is TGTGCCAGCACCCCCCGGCCAGCGGGGGGCGTAACGAACACCGGGGAGCTGTTTTTT.

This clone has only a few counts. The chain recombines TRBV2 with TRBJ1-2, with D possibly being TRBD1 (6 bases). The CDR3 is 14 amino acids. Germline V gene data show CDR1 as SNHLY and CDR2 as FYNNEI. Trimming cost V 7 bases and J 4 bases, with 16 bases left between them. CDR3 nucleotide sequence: TGTGCCAGCACCCGGGACAACATTTTCTATGGCTACACCTTC. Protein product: CASTRDNIFYGYTF.

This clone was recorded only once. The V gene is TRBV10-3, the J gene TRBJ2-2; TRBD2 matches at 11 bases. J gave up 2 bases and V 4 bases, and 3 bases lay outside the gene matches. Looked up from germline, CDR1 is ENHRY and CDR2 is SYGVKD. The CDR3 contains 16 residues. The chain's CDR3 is CAISASGGRNTGELFF. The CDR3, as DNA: TGTGCCATCAGTGCTAGCGGGGGGCGTAACACCGGGGAGCTGTTTTTT.

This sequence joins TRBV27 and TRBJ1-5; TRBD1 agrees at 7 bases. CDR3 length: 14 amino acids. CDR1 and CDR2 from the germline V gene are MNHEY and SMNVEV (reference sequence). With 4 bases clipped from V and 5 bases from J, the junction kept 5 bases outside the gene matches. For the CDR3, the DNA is TGTGCCAGCAGTTACAGGGGAAAGGATCAGCCCCAGCATTTT. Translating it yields CASSYRGKDQPQHF.

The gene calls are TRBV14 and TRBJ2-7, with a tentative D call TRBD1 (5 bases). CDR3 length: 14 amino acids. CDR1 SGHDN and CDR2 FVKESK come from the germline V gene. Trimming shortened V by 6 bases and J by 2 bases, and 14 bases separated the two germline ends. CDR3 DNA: TGTGCCAGCAGTTACACGACAGAGACCTACGAGCAGTACTTC. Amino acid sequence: CASSYTTETYEQYF.